What follows describes a single T cell receptor beta chain. This clone is a singleton in its sample. No antigen is known for it. Per-base quality was not reported, and no clone a single base away is much larger than it. V loses 3 bases at its end and J loses 0 bases; junction bases beyond the gene matches: 10. Per the germline V gene (reference sequence), LNHDA is the CDR1 and SQIVND is the CDR2. Its CDR3 holds 17 amino acids, cysteine through phenylalanine. Only the CDR3 region is kept as DNA, spanning 51 bases read in frame from base 1. Each collaborating institution followed its own protocols to collect whole blood in K2EDTA tubes. For TCRbeta analysis, collaborators shipped samples in one of three forms: frozen whole blood, isolated PBMCs, or DNA extracted from either of those sample types. The sample originates from a study of blood T cell repertoires in COVID-19 (dated by TCRdb to the early 2020s). With respect to the entire study: Collaborator samples came from the United States, Italy and Spain and covered acute and convalescent phases of COVID-19. The prospective study material was composed of cDNA or gDNA derived from T cells, B-cell-depleted T cells, or PBMCs. Deeply sampled blood TCRbeta repertoires from subjects exposed to, actively infected with, or recovered from COVID-19 were included in the dataset. The repertoires were released in a freely available public database intended as a resource for research on the immune response to SARS-CoV-2. Samples came from the ongoing ImmuneRACE study (first 160 participants) plus 1,254 subjects from 6 global collaborators. A de-identified subject ID, COVID-19 status, age in years and sex were almost always included in the sample metadata. Where HLA class I and class II types were available, the types were taken from metadata supplied by the sample provider, not from assay-based typing. The paper as a whole reports these results and caveats: How much clinical and demographic metadata was included differed by source and by participant, and the metadata was provided uncurated.

The immunoSEQ Assay, a bias-controlled multiplex PCR, was used to amplify TCRbeta CDR3 regions from genomic DNA. The original pipeline was this. Nucleated cell counts per sample were estimated from amplification of reference gene primers within the assay. Sequence reads were collapsed and filtered to measure the absolute abundance of every unique TCRbeta CDR3 rearrangement. Productive Simpson clonality was computed per sample as the square root of Simpson's diversity index over productive rearrangements. TCRdb holds this immuneACCESS table with in-frame rearrangements only. Some clones are missing; in checked studies, unresolved V genes explain under half, and the rest has no known cause. V and J calls and clone size are those listed in that table; D and trimming were worked out from the DNA. The sample records 150,000 to 200,000 clones, approximately 84% of which are singletons. The ten largest make up 22% of the sample.

Here the chain combines TRBV19 and TRBJ2-5; TRBD1 aligns with 7 central bases. What was sequenced was peripheral blood. The receptor comes from a woman older than 75 with acute or convalescent COVID-19. The CDR3 is CASSIATGWGYQETQYF. The sequenced DNA is TGTGCCAGTAGTATTGCGACAGGGTGGGGGTACCAAGAGACCCAGTACTTC.